This T cell receptor beta chain was sequenced for a study of T cell responses to AZD1222 COVID-19 vaccine. J gave up 9 bases and V 2 bases, and 7 bases lay outside the gene matches. The CDR3 sequence is 14 residues long. Germline CDR1 is GTSNPN and CDR2 is SVGIG (reference sequence). The assay was immunoSEQ multiplex PCR, and TCRdb's table has in-frame clones only and misses some. The repertoire holds approximately 64,000 clones, with about 83% as singletons. This receptor was taken from an adult in good health. The genes are TRBV30 and TRBJ1-6; 7 nucleotides match TRBD1. Sequencing used peripheral blood, obtained on day 0 of AZD1222 vaccination. CDR3 nucleotides: TGTGCCTGGAGTCCGGACAGGTTTAGTTCACCCCTCCACTTT. The encoded protein is CAWSPDRFSSPLHF. The full variable domain, rest sourced from reference TRBV30 and TRBJ1-6, is SQTIHQWPATLVQPVGSPLSLECTVEGTSNPNLYWYRQAAGRGLQLLFYSVGIGQISSEVPQNLSASRPQDRQFILSSKKLLLSDSGFYLCAWSPDRFSSPLHFGNGTRLTVT.